This record looks at one TCR beta chain sequence and its context. Its antigen is unknown. No per-base quality is available; no much larger clone lies one base away. The sample comes from a study of tumor-infiltrating T cells and Merkel cell polyomavirus (dated by TCRdb to about 2017). The study in broad terms: CD8+ T cells specific for the Merkel cell polyomavirus KLL epitope were examined in Merkel cell carcinoma patients. Of all the tumor samples in the study, one was a frozen nodal tumor digest and another was a flash-frozen core biopsy of a metastasis. The therapies patients received were varied and non-standardized, including chemotherapy, radiation and immunotherapies. Patients presented at varying disease stages and were followed for a median of around 2.9 years, with a range of 1. Most of the whole-tumor samples were approximately 25-micron curls sectioned from formalin-fixed, paraffin-embedded tissue blocks. In approximately 14 samples, KLL-tetramer-sorted cells taken from blood or tumor-infiltrating lymphocytes underwent TRB sequencing, as did 11 to 12 matched whole-tumor samples. The study at large found these results: A significant MCC-specific survival advantage (P = 0.0051) was associated with a greater number of unique KLL-specific clonotypes in tumors (about 5-110 vs 0-3). KLL-specific TRB repertoires were found to be diverse and largely private, with only one public clonotype, shared by two patients, identified among fewer than 400 unique sequences. One limitation of the study is the small sample size (n ≈ 12 patients). Because the study covered only a single viral epitope, T cells targeting other Merkel cell polyomavirus epitopes were not captured. Significantly improved MCC-specific survival was associated with a higher fraction of KLL-specific T cells within tumors (about 1.9-18% versus roughly 0-0.15%).

To prepare the library, the immunoSEQ multiplex PCR assay was applied. Adaptive Biotechnologies (Seattle, WA) carried out genomic DNA extraction, TRB sequencing and normalization. The paper's processing steps were these. Clonality was calculated as one minus the Shannon entropy of productive TRB sequences, normalized by log2 of unique productive sequences. KLL-specific clonotypes in tumors were identified by matching TCRbeta CDR3 amino acid sequences to those from the tetramer-sorted sample of each patient. TCRdb re-hosts the immuneACCESS table, in-frame sequences only. Its copies lack some clones; in the studies checked, an unresolved V gene accounts for under half of them, and the cause for the rest is not known. That table gives V, J and clone size, and the DNA gave D and trimming. The sample table lists 26,000 or so clones, nearly 90% of them with a count of one. The top ten hold 2.5% to 3% of the sample.

Robust positive staining for Merkel cell polyomavirus Large T antigen was observed by immunohistochemistry in the tumors of all patients. Twelve Merkel cell carcinoma patients were included, each with robust KLL-tetramer+ populations (above 0.04% of CD8+ T cells) in blood and/or cultured TIL. Every patient was Caucasian, and patient ages ranged from about 50 to 80 years, with a median of approximately 64 years. Lymph node tumors were analyzed for patients with unknown primaries presenting with nodal disease, or where primary tissue was insufficient. The sequencing input was lymph node tissue. This TCR was sampled from a man over 45 with Merkel cell carcinoma.

The CDR3 sequence is CARSTGGSGANVLTF. DNA sequence: TGTGCCAGAAGCACAGGGGGCTCTGGGGCCAACGTCCTGACTTTC. The V gene is TRBV7-2 and the J gene is TRBJ2-6; the junction holds 8 bases that match TRBD1. As encoded in the germline V gene, CDR1 is SGHTA while CDR2 is FQGNSA. Trimming takes 9 bases off V and 0 bases off J; junction bases not matched to a gene: 4. From the cysteine up to the phenylalanine, the CDR3 has a length of 15 residues. Only the CDR3 region is kept as DNA, spanning 45 bases read in frame from base 1.